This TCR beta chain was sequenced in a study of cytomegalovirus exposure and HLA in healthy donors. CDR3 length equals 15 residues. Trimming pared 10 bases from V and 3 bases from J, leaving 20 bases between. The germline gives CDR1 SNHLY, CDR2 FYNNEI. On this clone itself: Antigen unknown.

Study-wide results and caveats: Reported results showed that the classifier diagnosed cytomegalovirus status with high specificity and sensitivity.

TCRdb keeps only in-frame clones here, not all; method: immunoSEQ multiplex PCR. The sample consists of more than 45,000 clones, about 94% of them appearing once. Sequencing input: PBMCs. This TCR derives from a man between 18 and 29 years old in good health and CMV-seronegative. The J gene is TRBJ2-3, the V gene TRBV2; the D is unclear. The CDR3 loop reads CATATPLGRTDTQYF. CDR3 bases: TGTGCCACCGCGACCCCTTTGGGCCGGACAGATACGCAGTATTTT.